Following are 27 T cell receptor beta chains from one sample sequenced in a study of blood T cells in healthy people across ages. Using a J-beta primer mix together with a sample-barcoded 5' primer, a second PCR was run for roughly 6 to 11 cycles. TCRdb redid the calling of the 5' RACE reads with MiXCR, one entry per CDR3 protein. This table has 700,000 to 950,000 distinct CDR3 sequences, approximately 39% appearing once. The sample comprised blood. The receptors originated from a woman in her sixties in good health.

The CDR3 sequence is CASSLVGNEAFF. For the CDR3, the DNA is TGCGCCAGCAGCTTGGTGGGGAATGAAGCTTTCTTT. V usage is TRBV5-1 and J usage is TRBJ1-1; D is unresolved. Deletions cut 0 bases from V and 7 bases from J, with 7 bases between. The CDR3 contains 12 residues. CDR1 is SGHRS, CDR2 YFSETQ, per germline.

Many counts were recorded for this clonotype. This sequence joins TRBV27 and TRBJ2-7, with D unclear. This CDR3 comprises 14 residues. Germline V lookup: CDR1 MNHEY, CDR2 SMNVEV (reference sequence). V gave up 8 bases and J gave up 7 bases, with 21 bases separating them. CDR3 nucleotides: TGTGCCAGCGCCTATAGGCAGCACTCTAGGGAGCAGTACTTC. Protein product: CASAYRQHSREQYF.

This clonotype has a handful of counts. J is TRBJ1-2 and V is TRBV3-1; D gene ambiguous. The V gene lost 1 base and the J gene lost 6 bases, with 15 bases spanning the gap. Germline V gives CDR1 LGHDT, CDR2 YNNKEL (reference sequence). CDR3 length equals 15 residues. In nucleotides, the CDR3 is TGTGCCAGCAGCCAAGGCGCTCTGGGCTGGGATGGCTACACCTTC. This translates into CASSQGALGWDGYTF.

This chain connects TRBV29-1 to TRBJ1-1; D remains ambiguous. The V and J ends lost 4 bases and 1 base respectively, with 10 bases between them. Germline V CDR1 and CDR2: SQVTM, ANQGSEA. The CDR3 is 13 amino acids. The DNA of the CDR3 is TGCAGCGTTGCGCAACAGTCGAACACTGAAGCTTTCTTT. This codes for CSVAQQSNTEAFF.

The chain has TRBV3-1 and TRBJ1-1; TRBD1 matches at 7 bases. This CDR3 has 12 amino acids. Germline V CDR1 and CDR2: LGHDT, YNNKEL (reference sequence). The V segment lost 6 bases and the J segment 7 bases; nucleotides outside the gene matches: 5. Written as DNA, the CDR3 is TGTGCCAGCAGTCGACAGGGAAATGAAGCTTTCTTT. Amino acid sequence: CASSRQGNEAFF. The full variable domain, rest sourced from reference TRBV3-1 and TRBJ1-1, is DTAVSQTPKYLVTQMGNDKSIKCEQNLGHDTMYWYKQDSKKFLKIMFSYNNKELIINETVPNRFSPKSPDKAHLNLHINSLELGDSAVYFCASSRQGNEAFFGQGTRLTVV.

The chain recombines TRBV27 with TRBJ2-5; TRBD1 matches 7 bases. The trim removed 2 bases at V and 7 bases at J, leaving 10 bases unmatched. The CDR3 totals 15 residues. Looked up from germline, CDR1 is MNHEY and CDR2 is SMNVEV (reference sequence). In nucleotides, the CDR3 is TGTGCCAGCAGTTTAGGACAGGCTCCACGCGGGACCCAGTACTTC. Its protein is CASSLGQAPRGTQYF.

CDR3 in amino acids: CSIGAGINTEAFF. For the CDR3, the DNA is TGCAGCATTGGGGCAGGGATAAACACTGAAGCTTTCTTT. The chain is built from TRBV29-1 and TRBJ1-1; the D gene is possibly TRBD1 (5 bases). Germline V lookup: CDR1 SQVTM, CDR2 ANQGSEA. V gave up 8 bases and J gave up 2 bases, with 15 bases separating them. This CDR3 comprises 13 residues.

On this clonotype: A clone one base away is much larger, so this may be a read error. The chain has TRBV7-9 and TRBJ2-7; 10 positions agree with TRBD2. This CDR3 is 14 amino acids long. Trimming took 7 bases from V and 7 from J; bases not matched to a gene: 10. Germline V CDR1 and CDR2: SEHNR, FQNEAQ (reference sequence). CDR3 in DNA: TGTGCCAGCACCCCTAGCGGGAGTATGAATGAGCAGTACTTC. This sequence encodes CASTPSGSMNEQYF.

This clonotype was found once. A single base separates this from a much larger clone, so it may be a read error. The gene calls are TRBV7-2 and TRBJ2-2, with D uncertain. CDR1 is SGHTA, CDR2 FQGNSA, per germline. The CDR3 totals 14 residues. CDR3 nucleotide sequence: TGTGCCAGCAGCGTAGCCCCCCGGGCCGGGGAGCTGTTTTTT. This encodes CASSVAPRAGELFF.

V is TRBV6-6 and J is TRBJ1-1; weak D call: TRBD1 (5 bases). Trimming left V 6 bases short and J 6 bases short, with 11 bases between. The CDR3 spans 12 residues. Germline V gene sequence: CDR1 MNHNY, CDR2 SVGAGI (reference sequence). CDR3 sequence (DNA): TGTGCCAGCAGGTTCAGGGAGGCTGAAGCTTTCTTT. This gives the protein CASRFREAEAFF.

The chain carries TRBV3-1 and TRBJ1-1; D is uncertain. The germline V gene has CDR1 LGHDT and CDR2 YNNKEL (reference sequence). Trimming stripped 5 bases from V and 8 bases from J, with 18 bases between. The CDR3 is 14 residues long. The CDR3 is CASSGPPTLKEAFF. CDR3 nucleotides: TGTGCCAGCAGCGGTCCCCCGACTTTAAAGGAAGCTTTCTTT.

The gene calls are TRBV6-1 and TRBJ2-7, with D perhaps being TRBD1 or TRBD2 (5 bases each). Germline loops: CDR1 MNHNS, CDR2 SASEGT. V was clipped by 0 bases and J by 4 bases, with 10 bases between them. The CDR3 is 14 residues long. The CDR3 protein is CASSEAGRRYEQYF. CDR3 DNA: TGTGCCAGCAGTGAAGCGGGACGGCGGTACGAGCAGTACTTC.

This clonotype came up many times. The chain carries TRBV5-1 and TRBJ2-3; D is undetermined. V was pared by 0 bases and J by 3 bases, with 8 bases between. Germline CDR1 SGHRS, CDR2 YFSETQ. The CDR3 loop spans 14 amino acids. CDR3 coding DNA: TGCGCCAGCAGCTTGGCCGCGATTACAGATACGCAGTATTTT. It encodes CASSLAAITDTQYF.

Ten or more counts support this clonotype. V and J are TRBV7-9 and TRBJ2-1; 7 bases map to TRBD1. CDR3 length: 13 amino acids. After removal of 8 bases from V and 0 bases from J, the junction contained 1 base not matched to a gene. CDR1 SEHNR and CDR2 FQNEAQ come from the germline V gene (reference sequence). The CDR3 DNA follows: TGTGCCAGCCGGGACAGCTCCTACAATGAGCAGTTCTTC. The encoded protein is CASRDSSYNEQFF.

J is TRBJ2-4 and V is TRBV10-3; TRBD2 matches 13 bases. After removal of 11 bases from V and 1 base from J, the junction contained 8 bases not matched to a gene. This CDR3 is built from 16 residues. Germline CDR1 is ENHRY and CDR2 is SYGVKD. The CDR3 region is CASTSGREGAKNIQYF. DNA of the CDR3: TGTGCCTCAACTAGCGGGAGGGAAGGGGCCAAAAACATTCAGTACTTC.

In its sample, this clonotype was seen a few times. CDR3 sequence (DNA): TGTGCCAGCAGCTTACGGCCCTCTTTTTTAGATACGCAGTATTTT. Amino acid sequence: CASSLRPSFLDTQYF. The V call is TRBV7-3, the J call TRBJ2-3; D unclear. V lost 2 bases and J lost 5, with 14 bases in between. The CDR3 is made up of 15 amino acids. Germline V lookup: CDR1 SGHTA, CDR2 FQGTGA.

The chain joins TRBV19 to TRBJ2-2, with D possibly being TRBD2 (6 bases). This CDR3 is 15 amino acids long. CDR1 is LNHDA, CDR2 SQIVND, per germline (reference sequence). The ends were cut back, 6 bases at V and 1 base at J, with 12 bases in the middle. CDR3 nucleotides: TGTGCCAGTAGGGCCAGCGGGTTGAACACCGGGGAGCTGTTTTTT. Translation: CASRASGLNTGELFF. Using reference TRBV19 and TRBJ2-2 for the parts outside the CDR3, the full variable domain is DGGITQSPKYLFRKEGQNVTLSCEQNLNHDAMYWYRQDPGQGLRLIYYSQIVNDFQKGDIAEGYSVSREKKESFPLTVTSAQKNPTAFYLCASRASGLNTGELFFGEGSRLTVL.

The rearrangement uses TRBV4-1 and TRBJ1-1, with 8 bases aligning to TRBD1. The CDR3 runs 15 residues. CDR1 and CDR2 (germline): MGHRA, YSYEKL. J was trimmed by 1 base and V by 4 bases; bases with no gene match: 5. The CDR3 here is CASSPGTGENTEAFF. CDR3 sequence (DNA): TGCGCCAGCAGCCCGGGGACAGGAGAGAACACTGAAGCTTTCTTT.

The gene calls are TRBV20-1 and TRBJ2-1, with D possibly called TRBD1 or TRBD2 (7 bases each). This CDR3 region has 16 residues. Germline lookup yields CDR1 DFQATT and CDR2 SNEGSKA (reference sequence). V was cut by 2 bases and J by 3 bases, with 17 bases left in between. The CDR3 nucleotides read TGCAGTGCTAGATCCTTAGGGAGGGGGCACTACAATGAGCAGTTCTTC. This gives the protein CSARSLGRGHYNEQFF.

The V and J genes are TRBV4-3 and TRBJ1-1; 8 nucleotides match TRBD1. Germline values: CDR1 LGHNA, CDR2 YSLEER. This CDR3 region has 19 residues. The V segment lost 4 bases and the J segment 6 bases; nucleotides outside the gene matches: 22. DNA for the CDR3: TGCGCCAGCAGCCGTTCCAGCCAAGGCGGTACAGGGGGTTACCCTGAAGCTTTCTTT. Its protein product is CASSRSSQGGTGGYPEAFF.

This clonotype is a singleton in its sample. The chain is built from TRBV4-1 and TRBJ2-1; 12 bases line up with TRBD2. The V segment lost 0 bases and the J segment 0 bases; nucleotides outside the gene matches: 6. The CDR3 length is 19 residues. Germline V gene sequence: CDR1 MGHRA, CDR2 YSYEKL. CDR3 region: CASSQELAGGLRSYNEQFF. The DNA of the CDR3 is TGCGCCAGCAGCCAAGAACTAGCGGGGGGCTTACGCTCCTACAATGAGCAGTTCTTC.

This clonotype came up many times. The chain joins TRBV6-1 to TRBJ2-7; the D gene is possibly TRBD2 (6 bases). This CDR3 is built from 17 residues. Trimming cost V 6 bases and J 3 bases, with 24 bases left between them. Looked up from germline, CDR1 is MNHNS and CDR2 is SASEGT. The CDR3 coding sequence is TGTGCCAGCAGACACCCTGGGATACTAGCCTACTACTACGAGCAGTACTTC. It codes for CASRHPGILAYYYEQYF.

This clonotype appeared a few times. The chain employs TRBV12-3 or TRBV12-4 and TRBJ1-5; D may be TRBD1 (5 bases). Trimming took 3 bases from V and 7 from J, leaving 10 bases between them. CDR3 length: 13 amino acids. The CDR3 coding sequence is TGTGCCAGCAGTTTCGGGGGGAAGCAGCCCCAGCATTTT. Protein sequence: CASSFGGKQPQHF.

The chain links TRBV24-1 to TRBJ1-1; D is ambiguous. This CDR3 contains 13 residues. Trimming cost V 9 bases and J 0 bases, with 10 bases left between them. CDR1 is KGHDR and CDR2 is SFDVKD in the germline V gene. As DNA, the CDR3 is TGTGCCACCTCGGCAGAAATGAACACTGAAGCTTTCTTT. Translated, it gives CATSAEMNTEAFF.

This clonotype has just a few counts. This chain connects TRBV7-2 to TRBJ2-3; 7 bases fit TRBD2. The CDR3 is made up of 15 amino acids. The V gene's germline CDR1 is SGHTA and CDR2 FQGNSA. The V and J ends lost 5 bases and 0 bases, in that order; junction bases with no gene match: 5. The CDR3 DNA sequence: TGTGCCAGCAGCCCCCAGCGGGATAGCACAGATACGCAGTATTTT. Translated: CASSPQRDSTDTQYF.

The genes are TRBV7-9 and TRBJ2-3, with 7 positions matching TRBD2. The germline CDR1 and CDR2 sequences are SEHNR and FQNEAQ (reference sequence). V was pared by 5 bases and J by 4 bases, with 12 bases of the junction left unmatched. CDR3 size: 16 residues. CDR3: CASSPTRGVFSDTQYF. CDR3 nucleotide sequence: TGTGCCAGCAGCCCTACCCGGGGGGTCTTTTCAGATACGCAGTATTTT. The variable domain in full, with the rest retrieved from reference TRBV7-9 and TRBJ2-3, is DTGVSQNPRHKITKRGQNVTFRCDPISEHNRLYWYRQTLGQGPEFLTYFQNEAQLEKSRLLSDRFSAERPKGSFSTLEIQRTEQGDSAMYLCASSPTRGVFSDTQYFGPGTRLTVL.

As concerns this clonotype: A much more abundant neighbour one base away suggests this may be a read error. This chain links TRBV29-1 with TRBJ2-4, with a tentative D call TRBD1 (5 bases). The CDR3 has 14 amino acids. Germline V CDR1 and CDR2: SQVTM, ANQGSEA. The CDR3 here is CSVGGRATKTIQYF. CDR3 DNA sequence: TGCAGCGTTGGTGGCAGGGCCACAAAAACCATTCAGTACTTC.